This T cell receptor (beta chain) was retrieved from a study of vaccination effects on CD4 cells after COVID-19. At the level of the study: It was a median of 72 days after the second dose that post-vaccine samples were obtained.

CD4+ T cells specific for antigen were expanded with viral peptide pools by the ViraFEST assay before sequencing. It was after approximately 11 days of culture that CD4+ T cells were isolated. Participants received two doses of either the BNT162b2 or mRNA-1273 vaccine. None of these healthy vaccinees had been infected with SARS-CoV-2 before vaccination. Half the medium was swapped for IL-2 medium on days 3 and 7. Germline CDR1 reads LGHNT; CDR2 reads FRNRAP. Trimming pared 7 bases from V and 5 bases from J, leaving 12 bases between. The CDR3 contains 13 residues. The repertoire was sequenced with immunoSEQ multiplex PCR; TCRdb's copy has only in-frame clones and lacks some. The sample includes some 35,000 clones, roughly four fifths of them seen just once. Comments on this clone: The antigen is not known.

The study, taken as a whole, reports: Sampling in the study covered few convalescent patients and included no early post-infection timepoints.

The TCR originated in a human donor who received a COVID-19 vaccine. Some clones in this sample may be carry-over from other donors' samples. Material: CD4+ T cells from PBMCs cultured with HCoV-NL63 spike peptides, obtained after COVID-19 vaccination. V usage is TRBV12-5 and J usage is TRBJ1-5, with D possibly being TRBD1 (6 bases). The CDR3 DNA reads as TGTGCTAGTGTGGTCGCAGGGGATCAGCCCCAGCATTTT. Residues: CASVVAGDQPQHF.